Sequencing of this T cell receptor beta chain was carried out in a study of blood T cells in healthy people across ages. This clonotype was seen at least ten times. Through a sample-barcoded 5' primer and a J-beta primer mix, a second PCR was run for roughly 6 to 11 cycles. TCRdb analysed the 5' RACE reads with MiXCR anew, one entry per CDR3 protein. The data contain 1,500,000 or so distinct CDR3 sequences, 35% to 45% of them singletons. The CDR3 spans 14 residues. The J segment lost 6 bases and the V segment lost 6 bases, leaving 11 bases of the junction unmatched. Germline loops: CDR1 SQVTM, CDR2 ANQGSEA.

The origin of this receptor is a woman aged 18-29 years in good health. Sequenced: blood. This chain links TRBV29-1 with TRBJ2-1; 7 nucleotides align to TRBD1. CDR3 sequence: CSVSGTAGINEQFF. The CDR3 DNA sequence: TGCAGCGTGTCCGGGACAGCCGGGATCAATGAGCAGTTCTTC.